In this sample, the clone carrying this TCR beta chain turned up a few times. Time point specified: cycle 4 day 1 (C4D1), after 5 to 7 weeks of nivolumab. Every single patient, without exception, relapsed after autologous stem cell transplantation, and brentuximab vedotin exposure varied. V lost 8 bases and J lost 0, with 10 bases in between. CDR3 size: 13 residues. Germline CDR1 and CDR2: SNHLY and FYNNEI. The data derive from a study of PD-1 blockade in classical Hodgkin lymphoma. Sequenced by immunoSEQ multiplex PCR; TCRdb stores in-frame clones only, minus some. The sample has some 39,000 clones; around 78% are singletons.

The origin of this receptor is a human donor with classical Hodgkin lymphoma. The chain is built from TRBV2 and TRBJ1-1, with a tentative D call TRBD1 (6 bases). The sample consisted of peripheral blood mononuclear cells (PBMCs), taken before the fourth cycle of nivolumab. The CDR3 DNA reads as TGTGCCAGCGTGGGGGGCATGAACACTGAAGCTTTCTTT. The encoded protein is CASVGGMNTEAFF.